The 30 T cell receptor beta chains below all came from one sample that was sequenced in a study of beta chain features in type 1 diabetes. Expressed TCRB transcripts were sequenced after all isolated RNA was converted to cDNA. Using immunoSEQ multiplex PCR, the repertoire was profiled, and TCRdb retains in-frame clones only, with some absent. The data show about 360,000 clones, with roughly 12% seen just once and 0.017% held by the top ten. Sequenced material: naive CD4+ T cells from blood. These receptors all come from a man aged 18 to 30 in good health.

The chain has TRBV6-5 and TRBJ1-2; tentative D call: TRBD1 (6 bases). Per germline, CDR1 MNHEY and CDR2 SVGAGI. This CDR3 comprises 15 residues. Trimming stripped 10 bases from V and 5 bases from J, with 23 bases between. CDR3 coding DNA: TGTGCCACCAAACGGACAGTTGTCTTTGAGTATGGCTACACCTTC. Its protein is CATKRTVVFEYGYTF.

This clone came up a few times. This chain links TRBV2 with TRBJ2-7, with D perhaps matching TRBD2 (5 bases). Germline V gives CDR1 SNHLY, CDR2 FYNNEI. CDR3 size: 14 residues. V lost 6 bases and J 3 bases, leaving 15 bases between the germline ends. This CDR3 reads CASSLRLALYEQYF. CDR3 nucleotides: TGTGCCAGCAGCTTAAGGCTAGCTCTCTACGAGCAGTACTTC.

This clone was recorded a few times. Other DNA sequences in the sample encode the same CDR3. V gene TRBV5-1 combines with J gene TRBJ2-5; no clear D. The CDR3 totals 13 residues. The ends were cut back, 2 bases at V and 1 base at J, with 6 bases in the middle. Germline V gene sequence: CDR1 SGHRS, CDR2 YFSETQ. The CDR3 sequence: CASSFGLQETQYF. CDR3 sequence (DNA): TGCGCCAGCAGCTTCGGTCTCCAAGAGACCCAGTACTTC.

This chain joins TRBV5-8 and TRBJ2-7; 10 positions agree with TRBD1. Trimming removed 4 bases from V and 7 bases from J; junction bases left unmatched: 11. The germline gives CDR1 SGHTS, CDR2 YDEGEE. The CDR3 runs to 15 residues. The CDR3 DNA reads TGTGCCAGCAGCGGGGACAGGGGCCGCCCGGGGGAGCAGTACTTC. Protein: CASSGDRGRPGEQYF.

This clone was counted only a few times. V usage is TRBV5-1 and J usage is TRBJ2-1; 11 bases are shared with TRBD2. Germline V CDR1 and CDR2: SGHRS, YFSETQ. The CDR3 length is 15 residues. The trim removed 3 bases at V and 2 bases at J, leaving 1 base unmatched. CDR3 region: CASSSTSGTYNEQFF. The CDR3 bases are TGCGCCAGCAGCTCGACTAGCGGGACCTACAATGAGCAGTTCTTC. The variable domain in full, with the rest retrieved from reference TRBV5-1 and TRBJ2-1, is KAGVTQTPRYLIKTRGQQVTLSCSPISGHRSVSWYQQTPGQGLQFLFEYFSETQRNKGNFPGRFSGRQFSNSRSEMNVSTLELGDSALYLCASSSTSGTYNEQFFGPGTRLTVL.

This clone was observed a few times. The chain has TRBV25-1 and TRBJ1-4; D is uncertain. From germline, CDR1 is MGHDK and CDR2 SYGVNS. CDR3 size: 15 residues. The ends were cut back, 0 bases at V and 0 bases at J, with 5 bases in the middle. CDR3 sequence reads: CASSEYGATNEKLFF. The CDR3 DNA reads as TGTGCCAGCAGTGAATACGGGGCAACTAATGAAAAACTGTTTTTT.

In its sample, this clone was seen many times. V is TRBV4-3 and J is TRBJ2-5, with D perhaps matching TRBD1 (6 bases). In germline, CDR1 is LGHNA, CDR2 YSLEER. Deletions cut 1 base from V and 5 bases from J, with 17 bases between. The CDR3 has 16 residues. The DNA for the CDR3 is TGCGCCAGCAGCCAAGTATTGGCGTTCCAGGGGGAGACCCAGTACTTC. Amino acids: CASSQVLAFQGETQYF.

The chain is built from TRBV2 and TRBJ1-5; D gene ambiguous. Germline values: CDR1 SNHLY, CDR2 FYNNEI. Trimming took 4 bases from V and 5 from J, leaving 18 bases between them. The CDR3 loop spans 16 amino acids. CDR3 sequence reads: CASSVPRMRGDQPQHF. CDR3 DNA: TGTGCCAGCAGTGTTCCCCGAATGCGAGGTGATCAGCCCCAGCATTTT.

This clone was recorded many times. The rearrangement links TRBV7-2 to TRBJ2-3; D is unresolved. Deletions cut 4 bases from V and 2 bases from J, with 13 bases between. The CDR3 consists of 15 residues. The V gene's germline CDR1 is SGHTA and CDR2 FQGNSA. Here the CDR3 DNA reads TGTGCCAGCAGCTCAGGTGTCCCCTACACAGATACGCAGTATTTT. This encodes CASSSGVPYTDTQYF.

This clone was seen a handful of times. The chain links TRBV5-1 to TRBJ1-1, with D perhaps matching TRBD1 (5 bases). V was shortened by 4 bases and J by 3 bases, with 16 bases between the two germline ends. Germline values: CDR1 SGHRS, CDR2 YFSETQ. The CDR3 spans 15 residues. The CDR3 region is CASSQHQSGDTEAFF. The CDR3, as DNA: TGCGCCAGCAGCCAACACCAATCGGGGGACACTGAAGCTTTCTTT.

The sample holds a few counts of this clone. This sequence joins TRBV28 and TRBJ2-1; 10 nucleotides match TRBD1. Trimming removed 2 bases from V and 2 bases from J; junction bases left unmatched: 0. Germline-derived CDR1 and CDR2 are MDHEN and SYDVKM. CDR3 size: 15 residues. The CDR3 spells CASSLGTGAYNEQFF. CDR3 nucleotide sequence: TGTGCCAGCAGTTTAGGGACAGGGGCCTACAATGAGCAGTTCTTC.

This clone was observed a handful of times. This chain connects TRBV5-8 to TRBJ1-2; D is unresolved. This CDR3 contains 13 residues. V lost 1 base, J lost 8 bases, and 12 bases lay in between. CDR1 and CDR2 from the germline V gene are SGHTS and YDEGEE. CDR3 coding DNA: TGTGCCAGCAGCTTGATCGGAGTTGAAGGCTACACCTTC. It yields the protein CASSLIGVEGYTF. Full variable domain (remainder filled in from reference TRBV5-8 and TRBJ1-2): EAGVTQSPTHLIKTRGQQATLRCSPISGHTSVYWYQQALGLGLQFLLWYDEGEERNRGNFPPRFSGRQFPNYSSELNVNALELEDSALYLCASSLIGVEGYTFGSGTRLTVV.

The chain joins TRBV18 to TRBJ1-2; 7 bases agree with TRBD1. The V and J ends lost 3 bases and 6 bases, in that order; junction bases with no gene match: 4. This CDR3 is built from 13 residues. Germline lookup yields CDR1 KGHSH and CDR2 LQKENI. CDR3 in DNA: TGTGCCAGCTCACCGCGACAGGGAAATGGCTACACCTTC. Protein sequence: CASSPRQGNGYTF.

The table lists this clone with a few counts. The genes are TRBV29-1 and TRBJ1-1; 9 nucleotides line up with TRBD1. The CDR3 length is 12 residues. The junction had 7 bases not matched to a gene; V was cut back by 7 bases and J by 7 bases. The germline gives CDR1 SQVTM, CDR2 ANQGSEA. As DNA, the CDR3 is TGCAGCGGGGACAGGGCGAAGAGTGAAGCTTTCTTT. Its protein product is CSGDRAKSEAFF.

The V call is TRBV11-2, the J call TRBJ1-1, with D tentatively TRBD1 (5 bases). The CDR3 loop spans 14 amino acids. Trimming left V 2 bases short and J 4 bases short, with 11 bases between. Germline assignment: CDR1 SGHAT and CDR2 FQNNGV. The CDR3 DNA follows: TGTGCCAGCAGCTTAATCCGGGGGGGCACTGAAGCTTTCTTT. Translated: CASSLIRGGTEAFF.

The table lists this clone with a few counts. The V call is TRBV7-9, the J call TRBJ2-2; TRBD2 aligns across 13 bases. Looked up from germline, CDR1 is SEHNR and CDR2 is FQNEAQ (reference sequence). This CDR3 has 17 amino acids. V lost 4 bases, J lost 7 bases, and 9 bases stayed unmatched. Here the CDR3 DNA reads TGTGCCAGCAGCTCGGGACTAGCGGGGAGCTTTATCGGGGAGCTGTTTTTT. This encodes CASSSGLAGSFIGELFF.

The J gene is TRBJ1-2, the V gene TRBV6-6, with TRBD1 identical over 10 bases. CDR3 size: 14 residues. The V and J ends lost 5 bases and 4 bases, in that order; junction bases with no gene match: 4. Germline V gene sequence: CDR1 MNHNY, CDR2 SVGAGI (reference sequence). CDR3 protein: CASSDRGRVYGYTF. The CDR3 DNA sequence: TGTGCCAGCAGTGACAGGGGGCGCGTCTATGGCTACACCTTC.

The gene calls are TRBV11-2 and TRBJ2-7; D is perhaps TRBD1 (5 bases). V lost 3 bases to trimming and J lost 2 bases, with 14 bases between them. Germline V lookup: CDR1 SGHAT, CDR2 FQNNGV. This CDR3 comprises 15 residues. The CDR3 loop reads CASSFREGATYEQYF. CDR3 DNA: TGTGCCAGCAGCTTCAGGGAAGGAGCTACCTACGAGCAGTACTTC.

The chain recombines TRBV5-1 with TRBJ1-2; 9 nucleotides agree with TRBD1. This CDR3 is built from 13 residues. The V and J ends lost 4 bases and 7 bases, in that order; junction bases with no gene match: 5. The germline V gene encodes CDR1 SGHRS and CDR2 YFSETQ. The DNA for the CDR3 is TGCGCCAGCAGCATGGGACAGGGAATTGGCTACACCTTC. This sequence encodes CASSMGQGIGYTF.

The J gene is TRBJ1-1, the V gene TRBV30, with 7 bases lining up with TRBD1. CDR1 GTSNPN and CDR2 SVGIG come from the germline V gene (reference sequence). V shed 4 bases, J shed 3 bases, and the junction held 8 bases outside the gene matches. The CDR3 has 14 residues. The DNA of the CDR3 is TGTGCCTGGAACACCGGGACAGCTCACACTGAAGCTTTCTTT. It specifies CAWNTGTAHTEAFF.

In its sample, this clone was seen a few times. V gene TRBV30 combines with J gene TRBJ2-7; 14 nucleotides agree with TRBD2. V shed 3 bases, J shed 6 bases, and the junction held 1 base outside the gene matches. CDR1 is GTSNPN and CDR2 is SVGIG in the germline V gene (reference sequence). This CDR3 spans 13 amino acids. CDR3 nucleotide sequence: TGTGCCTGGAGCGGGACTAGCGGGAGCGAGCAGTACTTC. This gives the protein CAWSGTSGSEQYF.

This sequence joins TRBV9 and TRBJ2-7; 10 nucleotides line up with TRBD2. This CDR3 contains 14 residues. The V gene's germline CDR1 is SGDLS and CDR2 YYNGEE. The ends lost 1 base at V and 7 bases at J; junction bases unmatched: 5. The CDR3, as DNA: TGTGCCAGCAGCGTACTAGCGGGAGAGGGGGAGCAGTACTTC. As protein: CASSVLAGEGEQYF.

This clone was seen a few times. The chain joins TRBV30 to TRBJ2-2, with D tentatively TRBD2 (7 bases). This CDR3 spans 14 amino acids. V lost 0 bases, J lost 6 bases, and 11 bases lay in between. In germline, CDR1 is GTSNPN, CDR2 SVGIG (reference sequence). The CDR3 DNA follows: TGTGCCTGGAGTGTAGGGGGGGGACCCGGGGAGCTGTTTTTT. This codes for CAWSVGGGPGELFF.

The table lists this clone with a few counts. The V call is TRBV7-3, the J call TRBJ1-1; TRBD1 is a possible D gene (5 bases). In germline, CDR1 is SGHTA, CDR2 FQGTGA. The V and J ends lost 6 bases and 1 base respectively, with 9 bases between them. The CDR3 loop spans 13 amino acids. The CDR3 sequence: CASRVGPNTEAFF. In nucleotides, the CDR3 is TGTGCCAGCAGAGTGGGGCCGAACACTGAAGCTTTCTTT.

This clone was counted only a few times. This chain connects TRBV28 to TRBJ2-5; the match to TRBD2 covers 15 bases. V was clipped by 4 bases and J by 5 bases; unmatched bases: 8. Germline assignment: CDR1 MDHEN and CDR2 SYDVKM. The CDR3 totals 17 residues. CDR3: CASSSPGLAGGAETQYF. The CDR3 DNA is TGTGCCAGCAGTTCCCCGGGACTAGCGGGAGGAGCGGAGACCCAGTACTTC.

The rearrangement uses TRBV9 and TRBJ2-7; the D is unclear. The CDR3 sequence is 14 residues long. V dropped 1 base and J dropped 2 bases, with 10 bases sitting between them. Germline lookup yields CDR1 SGDLS and CDR2 YYNGEE. The CDR3 sequence: CASSVSDPPYEQYF. CDR3 DNA: TGTGCCAGCAGCGTATCAGATCCCCCCTACGAGCAGTACTTC.

The rearrangement links TRBV20-1 to TRBJ2-5; D remains unclear. Germline assignment: CDR1 DFQATT and CDR2 SNEGSKA (reference sequence). This CDR3 has 11 amino acids. The ends were cut back, 6 bases at V and 4 bases at J, with 9 bases in the middle. DNA of the CDR3: TGCAGTGCCGAAGAGGCAGAGACCCAGTACTTC. Its translation is CSAEEAETQYF.

The genes are TRBV23-1 and TRBJ1-6, with D possibly matching TRBD1 (5 bases). TRBV23-1 qualifies as an ORF whose function is uncertain. CDR3 length: 13 residues. The V and J ends lost 2 bases and 11 bases respectively, with 10 bases between them. The CDR3 coding sequence is TGCGCCAGCAGTCAACCAGGGAGGCCACCCCTCCACTTT. Its protein product is CASSQPGRPPLHF.

The sample holds a few counts of this clone. The CDR3 sequence is CASTPVTANYGYTF. Here the CDR3 DNA reads TGTGCCAGTACTCCCGTGACAGCTAACTATGGCTACACCTTC. The chain uses TRBV19 and TRBJ1-2; D may be TRBD1 (5 bases). Germline V gives CDR1 LNHDA, CDR2 SQIVND (reference sequence). CDR3 length: 14 residues. V lost 7 bases and J lost 0, with 12 bases in between.

This clone occurred a few times. This chain links TRBV9 with TRBJ1-2, with 7 positions matching TRBD1. The length of the CDR3 is 12 residues. V shed 4 bases and J 8 bases; nucleotides not matched to a gene: 5. Per germline, CDR1 SGDLS and CDR2 YYNGEE. CDR3 amino acids: CASSTRQGGYTF. The CDR3 DNA is TGTGCCAGCAGCACCAGACAGGGCGGCTACACCTTC.